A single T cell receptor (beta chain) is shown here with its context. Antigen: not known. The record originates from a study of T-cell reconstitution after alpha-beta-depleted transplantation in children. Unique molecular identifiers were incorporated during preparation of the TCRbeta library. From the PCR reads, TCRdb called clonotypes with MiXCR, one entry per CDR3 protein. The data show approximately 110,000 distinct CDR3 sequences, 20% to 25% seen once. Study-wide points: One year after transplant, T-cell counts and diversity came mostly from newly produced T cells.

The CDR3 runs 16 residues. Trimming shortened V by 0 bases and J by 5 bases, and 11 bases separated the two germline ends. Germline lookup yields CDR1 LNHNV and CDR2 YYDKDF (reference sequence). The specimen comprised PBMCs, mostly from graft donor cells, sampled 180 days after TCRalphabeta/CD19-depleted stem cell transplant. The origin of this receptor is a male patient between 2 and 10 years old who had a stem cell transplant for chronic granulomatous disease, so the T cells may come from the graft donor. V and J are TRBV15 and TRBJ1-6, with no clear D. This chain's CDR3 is CATSRDPSVNNSPLHF. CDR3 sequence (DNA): TGTGCCACCAGCAGAGATCCGTCAGTAAATAATTCACCCCTCCACTTT.